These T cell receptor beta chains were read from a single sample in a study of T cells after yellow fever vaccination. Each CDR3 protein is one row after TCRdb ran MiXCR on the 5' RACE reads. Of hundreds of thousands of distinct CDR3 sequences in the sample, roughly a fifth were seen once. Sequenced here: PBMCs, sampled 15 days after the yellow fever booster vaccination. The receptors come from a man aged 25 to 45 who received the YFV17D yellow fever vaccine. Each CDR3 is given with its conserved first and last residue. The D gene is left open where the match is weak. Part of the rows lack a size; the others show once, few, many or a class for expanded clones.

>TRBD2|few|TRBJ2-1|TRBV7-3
TGTGCCAGCAGCCTGGGACTAGCGGGAGCTAGTGAGCAGTTCTTC
CASSLGLAGASEQFF
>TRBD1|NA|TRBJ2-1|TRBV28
TGTGCCAGCAGTCCCTGGACAGGCACCTACAATGAGCAGTTCTTC
CASSPWTGTYNEQFF
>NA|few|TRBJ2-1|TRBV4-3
TGCGCCAGCAGCCAAGATACAGGGCTCAATGAGCAGTTCTTC
CASSQDTGLNEQFF
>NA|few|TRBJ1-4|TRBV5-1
TGCGCCAGCAACTCAGGGTCGGTCGGGGAAAAACTGTTTTTT
CASNSGSVGEKLFF
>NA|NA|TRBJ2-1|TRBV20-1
TGCAGTGCAAGGGACTCTAGGGAGGATGAGCAGTTCTTC
CSARDSREDEQFF
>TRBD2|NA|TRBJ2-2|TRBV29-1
TGCAGCGTTGTAGCGGGGCCGAACGGGGAGCTGTTTTTT
CSVVAGPNGELFF
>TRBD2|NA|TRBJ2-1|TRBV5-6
TGTGCCAGCAGCTTATTCTCCAGCGGGAGTGAGCAGTTCTTC
CASSLFSSGSEQFF
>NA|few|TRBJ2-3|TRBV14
TGTGCCAGCAGCCAAGAAGAGGGGGAAGATACGCAGTATTTT
CASSQEEGEDTQYF
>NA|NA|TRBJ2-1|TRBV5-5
TGTGCCAGCAGCTCGACATTGAGCTCCTACAATGAGCAGTTCTTC
CASSSTLSSYNEQFF
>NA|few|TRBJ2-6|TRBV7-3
TGTGCCAGTACACCAGGGTTCTCTGGGGCCAACGTCCTGACTTTC
CASTPGFSGANVLTF
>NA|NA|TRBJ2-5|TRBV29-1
TGCAGCGTTGAGTGGCAGGCGGAGACCCAGTACTTC
CSVEWQAETQYF
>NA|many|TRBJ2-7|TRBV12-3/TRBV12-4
TGTGCCAGCAGTCCCCACTACGAGCAGTACTTC
CASSPHYEQYF